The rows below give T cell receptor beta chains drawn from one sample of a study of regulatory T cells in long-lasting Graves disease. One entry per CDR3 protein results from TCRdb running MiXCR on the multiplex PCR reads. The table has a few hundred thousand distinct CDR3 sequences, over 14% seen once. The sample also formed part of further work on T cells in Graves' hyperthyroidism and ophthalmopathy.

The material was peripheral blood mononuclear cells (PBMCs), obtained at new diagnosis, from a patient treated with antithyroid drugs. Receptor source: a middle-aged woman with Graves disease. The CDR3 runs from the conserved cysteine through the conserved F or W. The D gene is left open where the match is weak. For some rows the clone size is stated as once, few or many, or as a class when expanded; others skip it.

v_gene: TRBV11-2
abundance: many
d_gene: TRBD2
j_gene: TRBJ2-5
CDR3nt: TGTGCCAGCAGCTTCCTAGCGGGAGATGTGGAGACCCAGTACTTC
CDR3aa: CASSFLAGDVETQYF

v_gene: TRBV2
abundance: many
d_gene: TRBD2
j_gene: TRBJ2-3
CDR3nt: TGTGCCAGCAGGGCGGTAGGACTAGCGGGGACAGATACGCAGTATTTT
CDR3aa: CASRAVGLAGTDTQYF

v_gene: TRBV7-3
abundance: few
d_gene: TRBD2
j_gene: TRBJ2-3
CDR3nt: TGTGCCAGCAGCCCCGGGACTATAGATACGCAGTATTTT
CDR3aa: CASSPGTIDTQYF

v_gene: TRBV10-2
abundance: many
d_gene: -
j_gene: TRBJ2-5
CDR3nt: TGCGCCAGCAGTGAGCCCCCTGGTACCCAGTACTTC
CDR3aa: CASSEPPGTQYF

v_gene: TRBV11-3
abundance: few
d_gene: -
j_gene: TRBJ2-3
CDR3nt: TGTGCCAGCAGCTTAACGCTGATCCGGGCAGATACGCAGTATTTT
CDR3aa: CASSLTLIRADTQYF

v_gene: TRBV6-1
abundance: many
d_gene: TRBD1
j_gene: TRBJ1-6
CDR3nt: TGTGCCAGCAGTGAAGCTGGGGGGGACAGGACACCCCTCCACTTT
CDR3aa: CASSEAGGDRTPLHF

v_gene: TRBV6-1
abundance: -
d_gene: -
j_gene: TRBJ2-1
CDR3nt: TGTGCCAGCAGTAACCTCGGGACTGCCTTCAATGAGCAGTTCTTC
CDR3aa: CASSNLGTAFNEQFF

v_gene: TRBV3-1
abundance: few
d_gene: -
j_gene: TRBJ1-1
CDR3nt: TGTGCCAGCGAGGGTTTAAACACTGAAGCTTTCTTT
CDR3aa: CASEGLNTEAFF

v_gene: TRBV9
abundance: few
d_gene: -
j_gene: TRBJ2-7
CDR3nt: TGTGCCAGCAGCGTAGATAATAGTCCCTACGAGCAGTACTTC
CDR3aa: CASSVDNSPYEQYF

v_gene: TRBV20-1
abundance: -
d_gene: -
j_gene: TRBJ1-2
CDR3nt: TGCAGTGCCTCCGACGGACCCATCGCAGGCTACACCTTC
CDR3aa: CSASDGPIAGYTF

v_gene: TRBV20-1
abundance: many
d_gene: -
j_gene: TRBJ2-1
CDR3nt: TGCAGTGCTAGAGGCCAAGCGGCTTCCTACAATGAGCAGTTCTTC
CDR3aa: CSARGQAASYNEQFF

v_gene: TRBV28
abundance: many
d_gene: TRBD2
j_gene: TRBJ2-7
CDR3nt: TGTGCCAGCAGCTTACACCGAGCGGGAGTCTACGAGCAGTACTTC
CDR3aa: CASSLHRAGVYEQYF

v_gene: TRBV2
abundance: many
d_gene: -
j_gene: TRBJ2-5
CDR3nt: TGTGCCAGCTGGTCGTCGGTAAAAGAGACCCAGTACTTC
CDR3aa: CASWSSVKETQYF

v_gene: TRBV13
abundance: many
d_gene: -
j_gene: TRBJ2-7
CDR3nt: TGTGCCAGCAGCGAGGCGGTCAAAACCTACGAGCAGTACTTC
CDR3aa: CASSEAVKTYEQYF

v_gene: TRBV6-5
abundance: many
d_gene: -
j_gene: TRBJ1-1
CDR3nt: TGTGCCAGCAGTTACGGAACGACAGACACTGAAGCTTTCTTT
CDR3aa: CASSYGTTDTEAFF

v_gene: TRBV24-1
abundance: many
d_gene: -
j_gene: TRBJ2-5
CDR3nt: TGTGCCACCAGTGAAGGCGGGAAGCACCAAGAGACCCAGTACTTC
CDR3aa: CATSEGGKHQETQYF

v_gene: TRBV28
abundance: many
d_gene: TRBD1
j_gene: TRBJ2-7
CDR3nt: TGTGCCAGCAGTTTTCCCCAGGACGGACAGGTTTCCTACGAGCAGTACTTC
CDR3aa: CASSFPQDGQVSYEQYF

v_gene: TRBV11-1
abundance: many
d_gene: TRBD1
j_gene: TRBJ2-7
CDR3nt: TGTGCCAGCAGCTCAAGAACCGGGACAGTTCACGAGCAGTACTTC
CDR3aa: CASSSRTGTVHEQYF

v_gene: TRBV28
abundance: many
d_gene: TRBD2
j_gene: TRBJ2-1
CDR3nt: TGTGCCAGCAGTACTAGCGGGAGCCATGAGCAGTTCTTC
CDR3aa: CASSTSGSHEQFF

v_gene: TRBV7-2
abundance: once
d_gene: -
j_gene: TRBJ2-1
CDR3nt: TGTGCCAGCAGCTTAGATCGTGCGGCCCCCGGGCAGTTCTTC
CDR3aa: CASSLDRAAPGQFF

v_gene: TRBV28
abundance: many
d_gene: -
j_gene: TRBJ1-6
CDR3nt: TGTGCCAGCAGTTTCCGCGAGAGGGCGAATTCACCCCTCCACTTT
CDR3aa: CASSFRERANSPLHF

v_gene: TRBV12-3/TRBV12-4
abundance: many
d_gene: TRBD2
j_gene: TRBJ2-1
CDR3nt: TGTGCCAGCAGTGCGGGACTAGCGTCGGGTGAGCAGTTCTTC
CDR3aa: CASSAGLASGEQFF

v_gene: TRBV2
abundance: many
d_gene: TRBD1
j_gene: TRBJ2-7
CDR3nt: TGTGCCTGCACCCAGGGGGACGAGCAGTACTTC
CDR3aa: CACTQGDEQYF

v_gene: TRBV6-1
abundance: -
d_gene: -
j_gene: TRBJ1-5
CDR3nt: TGTGCCAGCAGCCCGAACAGCATTCAGCCCCAGCATTTT
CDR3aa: CASSPNSIQPQHF

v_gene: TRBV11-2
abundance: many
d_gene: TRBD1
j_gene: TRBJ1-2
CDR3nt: TGTGCCAGCAGCCAAAGGGGGACAGAGGGCGGCTACACCTTC
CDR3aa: CASSQRGTEGGYTF

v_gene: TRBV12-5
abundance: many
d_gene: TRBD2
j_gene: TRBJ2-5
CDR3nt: TGTGCTAGTGGTTTGCCCGGACTAGACGAGACCCAGTACTTC
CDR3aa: CASGLPGLDETQYF

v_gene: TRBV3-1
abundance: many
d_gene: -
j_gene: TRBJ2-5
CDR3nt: TGTGCCAGCAGCCAAGACAGAAGTCAAGAGACCCAGTACTTC
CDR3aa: CASSQDRSQETQYF

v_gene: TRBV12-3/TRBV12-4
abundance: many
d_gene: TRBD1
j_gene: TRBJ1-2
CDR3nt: TGTGCCAGCAGTCCCTGGGGGACAGGGGAATACGGCTACACCTTC
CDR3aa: CASSPWGTGEYGYTF

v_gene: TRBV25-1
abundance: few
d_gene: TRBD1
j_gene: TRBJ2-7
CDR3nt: TGTGCCAGCAGTGGGGACAGGGTTTCCTCCTACGAGCAGTACTTC
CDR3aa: CASSGDRVSSYEQYF

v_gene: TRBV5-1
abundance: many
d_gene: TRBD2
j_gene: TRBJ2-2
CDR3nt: TGCGCCAGCAGCTTGGGTACGACTAGCGGGAGATGGACCGGGGAGCTGTTTTTT
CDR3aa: CASSLGTTSGRWTGELFF

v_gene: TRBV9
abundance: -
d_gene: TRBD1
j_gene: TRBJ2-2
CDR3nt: TGTGCCAGCAGCCCAGACCCAGCTGGGACAGGCAACACCGGGGAGCTGTTTTTT
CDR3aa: CASSPDPAGTGNTGELFF

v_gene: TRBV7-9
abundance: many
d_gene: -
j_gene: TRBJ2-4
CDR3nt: TGTGCCAGCAGCTTAGGTCAGGATGAAGCCATTCAGTACTTC
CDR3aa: CASSLGQDEAIQYF

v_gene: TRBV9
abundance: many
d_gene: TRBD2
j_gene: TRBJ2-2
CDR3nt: TGTGCCAGCAGCGCCGGGACTAGCGGGAGTGGGGACGGGGAGCTGTTTTTT
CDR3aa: CASSAGTSGSGDGELFF

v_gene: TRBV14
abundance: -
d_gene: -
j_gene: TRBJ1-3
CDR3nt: TGTGCCAGCAGCGCGAATGCCGGAAAATCTGGAAACACCATATATTTT
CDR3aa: CASSANAGKSGNTIYF

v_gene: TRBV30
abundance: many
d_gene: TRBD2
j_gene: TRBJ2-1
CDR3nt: TGTGCCTGGAGTGTCAAAACTAGCGGGAGTTACAATGAGCAGTTCTTC
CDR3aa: CAWSVKTSGSYNEQFF

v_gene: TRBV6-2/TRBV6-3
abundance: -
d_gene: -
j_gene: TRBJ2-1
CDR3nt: TGCGCCAGCAGTCTCCGTTACTCCTACAATGAGCAGTTCTTC
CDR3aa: CASSLRYSYNEQFF

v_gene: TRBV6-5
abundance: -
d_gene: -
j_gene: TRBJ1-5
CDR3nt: TGTGCCAGCAGTTACTCGTTCGGGCAGCCCCAGCATTTT
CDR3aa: CASSYSFGQPQHF